This T cell receptor (beta chain) was obtained from a study of Graves' ophthalmopathy and Graves' hyperthyroidism. Study-wide findings and caveats: Sensitivity reached more than 70% and specificity approximately 72% when the model predicted ophthalmopathy progression.

Patients were excluded if they had other autoimmune diseases or uncontrolled infections, and likewise if pregnancy or lactation applied. Only a few counts were recorded for this clonotype. Its antigen is as yet unknown. Germline CDR1 is MGHRA and CDR2 is YSYEKL. This CDR3 contains 16 residues. Trimming took off 0 bases at V and 3 bases at J, with 14 bases between the two ends. Amplifying from RNA transcripts, the study obtained TCR beta CDR3 regions. Second-round multiplex PCR came after first-round RT-PCR with HTBI primers. TCRdb reprocessed the multiplex PCR reads with MiXCR, giving one entry per CDR3 protein. The sample has over 450,000 distinct CDR3 sequences, approximately 15% seen once.

The sequence derives from a woman aged 30 to 39 with Graves' ophthalmopathy. V gene TRBV4-1 combines with J gene TRBJ1-2; D perhaps matches TRBD1 (6 bases). Sequenced sample: blood. The CDR3 here is CASSQEWDTLDYGYTF. Written as DNA, the CDR3 is TGCGCCAGCAGCCAAGAGTGGGACACCTTGGACTATGGCTACACCTTC.